This T cell receptor (beta chain) was captured in a study of T cell clones after liver transplantation. Looking at the study overall: As an antigen-independent comparator, third-party-reactive TCRbeta sequences came from pre-transplant mixed lymphocyte reactions. HCV positivity affected three of eight recipients; the rest lacked autoimmune or viral indications.

Study-level points and caveats: Low donor cell numbers restricted donor-reactive repertoire measurement in two subjects.

To note about this clone: The antigen remains unidentified.

Trimming removed 5 bases at V and 4 bases at J, with 11 bases between. Germline V gives CDR1 MNHNS, CDR2 SASEGT. This CDR3 has 13 residues. Using immunoSEQ multiplex PCR, the repertoire was profiled, and TCRdb retains in-frame clones only, with some absent. Seen here are roughly 80,000 clones, over 65% observed once, and the top ten hold about 2.8%. The receptor was isolated from a human patient who received a liver transplant. Among the T cells, some may be from the graft donor. The chain recombines TRBV6-1 with TRBJ1-2, with D hard to call. The sample here was CD4+ T cells from blood, taken at the 22-month timepoint. CDR3 in amino acids: CASSSGGFYGYTF. The DNA of the CDR3 is TGTGCCAGCAGTAGCGGAGGGTTCTATGGCTACACCTTC.